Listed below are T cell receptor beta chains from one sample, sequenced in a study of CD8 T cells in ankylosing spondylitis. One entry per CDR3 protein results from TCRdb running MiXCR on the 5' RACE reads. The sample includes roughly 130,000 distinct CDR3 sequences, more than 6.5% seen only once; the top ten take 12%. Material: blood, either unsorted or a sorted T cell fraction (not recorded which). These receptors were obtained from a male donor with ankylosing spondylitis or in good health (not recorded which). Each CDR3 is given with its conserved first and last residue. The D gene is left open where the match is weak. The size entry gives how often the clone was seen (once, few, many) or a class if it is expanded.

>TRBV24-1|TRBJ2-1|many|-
CATSDRSGPSYNEQFF
TGTGCCACCAGTGATAGGAGCGGCCCCTCCTACAATGAGCAGTTCTTC
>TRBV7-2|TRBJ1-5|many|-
CASSLFPNQPQHF
TGTGCCAGCAGCTTATTCCCCAATCAGCCCCAGCATTTT
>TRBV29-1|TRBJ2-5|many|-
CSVEEGGWTSQYF
TGCAGCGTTGAGGAAGGGGGATGGACGTCCCAGTACTTC
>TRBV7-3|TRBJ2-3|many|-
CASSPLFEGGPTDTQYF
TGTGCCAGCAGCCCCCTCTTCGAGGGGGGACCCACAGATACGCAGTATTTT
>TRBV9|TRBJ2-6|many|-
CASSVWGSGANVLTF
TGTGCCAGCAGCGTATGGGGATCTGGGGCCAACGTCCTGACTTTC
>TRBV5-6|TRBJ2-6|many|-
CASHRSGANVLTF
TGTGCCAGTCACAGGTCTGGGGCCAACGTCCTGACTTTC
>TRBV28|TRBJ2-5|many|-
CASVGTRETQYF
TGTGCCAGCGTAGGGACCAGAGAGACCCAGTACTTC
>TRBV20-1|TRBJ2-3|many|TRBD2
CSARPLAGGGTDTQYF
TGCAGTGCTAGACCGCTAGCGGGAGGGGGCACAGATACGCAGTATTTT
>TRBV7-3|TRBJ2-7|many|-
CASSPTRDNKHEQYF
TGTGCCAGCAGCCCTACCAGGGACAATAAACACGAGCAGTACTTC
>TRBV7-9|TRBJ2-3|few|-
CASTIRDTDTQYF
TGTGCCAGCACGATCAGGGACACAGATACGCAGTATTTT
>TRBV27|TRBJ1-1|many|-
CASSWTANTEAFF
TGTGCCAGCAGTTGGACGGCGAACACTGAAGCTTTCTTT
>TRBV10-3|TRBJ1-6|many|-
CAACDNSYNSPLHF
TGTGCCGCCTGCGACAACTCCTATAATTCACCCCTCCACTTT
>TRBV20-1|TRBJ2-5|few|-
CSAYTTLVSRETQYF
TGCAGTGCCTACACCACACTAGTTAGTCGCGAGACCCAGTACTTC
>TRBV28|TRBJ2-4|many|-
CASSLGSKNIQYF
TGTGCCAGCAGTTTAGGATCCAAAAACATTCAGTACTTC
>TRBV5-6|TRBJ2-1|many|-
CASSLAAAREQFF
TGTGCCAGCAGCTTGGCCGCCGCGCGGGAGCAGTTCTTC
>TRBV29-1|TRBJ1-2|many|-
CSGRIAGYGYTF
TGCAGCGGACGAATCGCAGGCTATGGCTACACCTTC
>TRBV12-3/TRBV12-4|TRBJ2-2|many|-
CASGSGELFF
TGTGCCAGCGGGTCTGGGGAGCTGTTTTTT
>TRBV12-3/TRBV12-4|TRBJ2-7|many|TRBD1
CASAPDRDRQQYF
TGTGCCAGTGCCCCGGACAGGGACCGGCAGCAGTACTTC
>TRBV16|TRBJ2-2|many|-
CASSQWVSNTGELFF
TGTGCCAGCAGCCAATGGGTCTCGAACACCGGGGAGCTGTTTTTT
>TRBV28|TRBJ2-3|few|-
CASSFGGLPDTQYF
TGTGCCAGCAGTTTCGGGGGGCTTCCAGATACGCAGTATTTT
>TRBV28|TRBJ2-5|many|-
CASSLGWMETQYF
TGTGCCAGCAGTTTAGGATGGATGGAGACCCAGTACTTC
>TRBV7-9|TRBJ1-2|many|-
CASSRTENYGYTF
TGTGCCAGCAGCCGGACGGAGAACTATGGCTACACCTTC
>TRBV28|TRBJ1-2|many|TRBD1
CASSSILHRQGGGYGYTF
TGTGCCAGCAGTTCGATTCTTCACCGACAGGGAGGGGGCTATGGCTACACCTTC
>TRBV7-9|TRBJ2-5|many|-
CASSLWSDSPETQYF
TGTGCCAGCAGCTTATGGTCGGACAGTCCAGAGACCCAGTACTTC
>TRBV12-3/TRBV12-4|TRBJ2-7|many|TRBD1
CASTHQGVGYYEQYF
TGTGCCAGCACCCACCAGGGGGTCGGTTACTACGAGCAGTACTTC
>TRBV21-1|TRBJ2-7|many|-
CASSKVDRVVYEQYF
TGTGCCAGCAGCAAAGTGGACAGGGTGGTTTACGAGCAGTACTTC
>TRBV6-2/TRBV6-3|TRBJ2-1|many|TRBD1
CASSYSRQGNEQFF
TGTGCCAGCAGTTACTCGCGACAGGGGAATGAGCAGTTCTTC
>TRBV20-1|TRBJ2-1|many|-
CSARGLQLHYNEQFF
TGCAGTGCTAGAGGACTCCAACTGCACTACAATGAGCAGTTCTTC